The 12 T cell receptor beta chains reported below all come from one sample, sequenced in a study of blood T cell repertoires in COVID-19. The data were produced by immunoSEQ multiplex PCR, yet TCRdb's version contains in-frame clones alone and is incomplete. The sample lists 250,000 or so clones, around 81% occurring once. Sequencing used peripheral blood. All receptors derive from a man in his thirties or forties who had recovered from COVID-19.

The CDR3 region is CASSKDGGQGLYGYTF. CDR3 nucleotide sequence: TGTGCCAGCAGCAAAGATGGGGGACAGGGACTCTATGGCTACACCTTC. V gene TRBV21-1 combines with J gene TRBJ1-2; the table assigns TRBD1, which was not confirmed against the DNA. TRBV21-1 is an annotated pseudogene. The CDR3 contains 16 residues.

This clone occurred once. The gene calls are TRBV7-9 and TRBJ2-7; possibly TRBD1 for D (5 bases). The V gene's germline CDR1 is SEHNR and CDR2 FQNEAQ (reference sequence). CDR3 length: 14 amino acids. Trimming pared 5 bases from V and 2 bases from J, leaving 13 bases between. The CDR3 is CASSTWTRPYEQYF. CDR3 nucleotides: TGTGCCAGCAGCACATGGACAAGGCCCTACGAGCAGTACTTC.

J is TRBJ2-1 and V is TRBV2, with 16 nucleotides matching TRBD2. Germline lookup yields CDR1 SNHLY and CDR2 FYNNEI. The CDR3 has 15 residues. The junction had 6 bases not matched to a gene; V was cut back by 6 bases and J by 10 bases. The CDR3 is CASRGTSGGVGEQFF. The CDR3 nucleotides are TGTGCCAGCAGAGGGACTAGCGGGGGGGTAGGGGAGCAGTTCTTC.

The J gene is TRBJ1-2, the V gene TRBV29-1, with 7 bases fitting TRBD1. Germline loops: CDR1 SQVTM, CDR2 ANQGSEA. This CDR3 contains 16 residues. The V gene end was trimmed by 6 bases and the J gene end by 0 bases; junction bases not matched to a gene: 13. CDR3 amino acids: CSVGGHGRGTNYGYTF. CDR3 coding DNA: TGCAGCGTAGGGGGCCATGGTAGGGGGACTAACTATGGCTACACCTTC.

Written as DNA, the CDR3 is TGTGCCAGCAGTCCCGGGGGACTTAAAGTGAATCAGCCCCAGCATTTT. Translating gives CASSPGGLKVNQPQHF. The chain recombines TRBV6-6 with TRBJ1-5, with TRBD1 as a possible D gene (5 bases). Germline V gene lookup returns CDR1 MNHNY and CDR2 SVGAGI (reference sequence). CDR3 length equals 16 residues. The V end was cut by 5 bases, the J end by 4 bases, with 18 bases between.

The genes are TRBV14 and TRBJ1-2, with a weak D call TRBD1 (5 bases). The germline CDR1 and CDR2 sequences are SGHDN and FVKESK. The V end was cut by 5 bases, the J end by 3 bases, with 16 bases between. The CDR3 totals 15 residues. Here the CDR3 DNA reads TGTGCCAGCAGCATCAGGGCCGACGACTACTATGGCTACACCTTC. Its translation: CASSIRADDYYGYTF.

V is TRBV21-1 and J is TRBJ1-5; no DNA check was done on the table's D call, TRBD1. TRBV21-1 is annotated as a pseudogene. This CDR3 spans 15 amino acids. Written as DNA, the CDR3 is TGTGCCAGCAACCGGGACACCATATTTCCACAGCCCCAGCATTTT. Its translation is CASNRDTIFPQPQHF.

This chain joins TRBV7-8 and TRBJ2-4; D is possibly TRBD1 (5 bases). Trimming removed 5 bases at V and 5 bases at J, with 13 bases between. The V gene's germline CDR1 is SGHVS and CDR2 FQNEAQ. The CDR3 has 14 residues. This chain's CDR3 is CASSPRQGQNIQYF. CDR3 nucleotide sequence: TGTGCCAGCAGCCCCCGGCAGGGCCAAAACATTCAGTACTTC.

The sample holds many counts of this clone. Additional DNA sequences in this sample encode the identical CDR3. The chain couples TRBV24-1 to TRBJ1-2; TRBD1 aligns across 8 bases. The V and J ends lost 4 bases and 7 bases, in that order; junction bases with no gene match: 4. CDR1 is KGHDR and CDR2 is SFDVKD in the germline V gene. The CDR3 runs 13 residues. CDR3 sequence reads: CATSDSDRAGYTF. CDR3 bases: TGTGCCACCAGTGACTCGGACAGGGCTGGCTACACCTTC.

This clone was seen once. V gene TRBV10-3 combines with J gene TRBJ1-1, with D unresolved. The V end was cut by 6 bases, the J end by 7 bases, with 12 bases between. This CDR3 is built from 12 residues. From germline, CDR1 is ENHRY and CDR2 SYGVKD. The CDR3 loop is CAIRSGEGEAFF. As DNA, the CDR3 is TGTGCCATCAGATCTGGGGAGGGTGAAGCTTTCTTT.

V is TRBV29-1 and J is TRBJ1-3, with 10 bases matching TRBD1. Per the germline V gene, CDR1 is SQVTM and CDR2 is ANQGSEA. This CDR3 region has 18 residues. V dropped 6 bases and J dropped 4; count of bases not matched to a gene: 18. In nucleotides, the CDR3 is TGCAGCGTAACGAGGGACAGGGGCCCACCTATCTGCGGAAACACCATATATTTT. Amino acids: CSVTRDRGPPICGNTIYF.

This rearrangement joins TRBV11-2 to TRBJ2-1; tentative D call: TRBD1 (5 bases). Trimming stripped 1 base from V and 5 bases from J, with 18 bases between. This CDR3 spans 17 amino acids. CDR1 and CDR2 (germline): SGHAT, FQNNGV. The CDR3 reads CASSLGRASWPDNEQFF. The CDR3 coding sequence is TGTGCCAGCAGCTTAGGCAGGGCCTCCTGGCCGGACAATGAGCAGTTCTTC.